The rows below give T cell receptor beta chains drawn from one sample of a study of cytomegalovirus exposure and HLA in healthy donors. Method: immunoSEQ multiplex PCR; TCRdb's copy keeps in-frame clones and lacks some. In the table there are 100,000 to 150,000 clones, about 80% of which are singletons. The specimen was PBMCs. Receptor source: a man aged 35 to 55 in good health and CMV-seronegative. Both conserved end residues are part of each CDR3. Fields, in order: J gene, clone size, V gene, D gene, CDR3 protein, CDR3 DNA. The D gene is left open where the match is weak. Expanded clones are given a class, and other clones once, few, many or no size at all.

>TRBJ1-5|once|TRBV19|-
CASSMGQSNQPQHF
TGTGCCAGTAGTATGGGGCAGAGCAATCAGCCCCAGCATTTT
>TRBJ1-5|-|TRBV2|-
CASSDTPGDYSNQPQHF
TGTGCCAGCAGTGACACTCCAGGGGATTATAGCAATCAGCCCCAGCATTTT
>TRBJ2-5|-|TRBV28|-
CASSQGGTQYF
TGTGCCAGCAGTCAGGGAGGGACCCAGTACTTC
>TRBJ1-5|-|TRBV7-2|-
CASSLGGESNQPQHF
TGTGCCAGCAGCTTAGGGGGGGAGAGCAATCAGCCCCAGCATTTT
>TRBJ2-7|-|TRBV7-8|-
CASSSAPAYEQYF
TGTGCCAGCAGCTCAGCACCAGCCTACGAGCAGTACTTC
>TRBJ2-6|few|TRBV4-3|-
CASSQWSYHSGANVLTF
TGCGCCAGCAGCCAATGGAGCTACCACTCTGGGGCCAACGTCCTGACTTTC
>TRBJ2-7|-|TRBV4-1|TRBD1
CASSRQTGEEQYF
TGCGCCAGCAGCCGCCAGACAGGGGAAGAGCAGTACTTC
>TRBJ2-7|-|TRBV7-2|TRBD2
CASSISIAGGIYEQYF
TGTGCCAGCAGCATCAGTATAGCGGGGGGGATCTACGAGCAGTACTTC
>TRBJ1-5|-|TRBV6-4|-
CASQYRTVTGTAGGNQPQHF
TGTGCCAGCCAATACCGGACAGTGACCGGGACGGCCGGTGGCAATCAGCCCCAGCATTTT
>TRBJ1-2|-|TRBV9|-
CASSAGGDYGYTF
TGTGCCAGCAGCGCCGGGGGGGACTATGGCTACACCTTC
>TRBJ2-2|once|TRBV7-6|-
CASSWGVDTGELFF
TGTGCCAGCAGCTGGGGGGTGGACACCGGGGAGCTGTTTTTT
>TRBJ1-1|-|TRBV5-1|-
CASSLYRDTEAFF
TGCGCCAGCAGCTTATACAGGGACACTGAAGCTTTCTTT
>TRBJ2-2|-|TRBV9|TRBD1
CASSSGQGGTGELFF
TGTGCCAGCAGCTCAGGACAGGGAGGCACCGGGGAGCTGTTTTTT
>TRBJ2-7|-|TRBV6-5|-
CASSLRAEQYF
TGTGCCAGCAGTCTGAGAGCCGAGCAGTACTTC
>TRBJ2-5|-|TRBV5-1|-
CASSLIVEETQYF
TGCGCCAGCAGCTTGATCGTAGAAGAGACCCAGTACTTC
>TRBJ2-5|-|TRBV7-2|-
CASSPGSHPETQYF
TGTGCCAGCAGCCCGGGGAGTCATCCAGAGACCCAGTACTTC
>TRBJ1-2|-|TRBV7-2|TRBD1
CASSPRTGDIYGYTF
TGTGCCAGCAGCCCGCGGACAGGGGACATCTATGGCTACACCTTC
>TRBJ2-2|-|TRBV11-1|-
CASRAGQITGELFF
TGTGCCAGCAGGGCGGGACAGATCACCGGGGAGCTGTTTTTT
>TRBJ1-1|once|TRBV7-9|-
CASSRVLNTEAFF
TGTGCCAGCAGTCGGGTCTTGAACACTGAAGCTTTCTTT
>TRBJ2-1|-|TRBV19|TRBD2
CASSMGGGAYNEQFF
TGTGCCAGTAGTATGGGCGGGGGGGCCTACAATGAGCAGTTCTTC
>TRBJ1-2|once|TRBV20-1|-
CSASRGYGYTF
TGCAGTGCTAGTCGGGGCTATGGCTACACCTTC
>TRBJ1-1|few|TRBV5-1|TRBD1
CASSAQGAPVEAFF
TGCGCCAGCAGCGCCCAGGGGGCCCCTGTTGAAGCTTTCTTT
>TRBJ2-3|-|TRBV6-5|-
CASSPGGVGTDTQYF
TGTGCCAGCAGCCCTGGAGGGGTAGGGACTGATACGCAGTATTTT
>TRBJ2-5|once|TRBV9|TRBD1
CASSPPGTGEKTQYF
TGTGCCAGCAGCCCACCCGGGACAGGGGAGAAGACCCAGTACTTC
>TRBJ2-2|-|TRBV9|-
CASSPRVFGELFF
TGTGCCAGCAGCCCCCGGGTTTTCGGGGAGCTGTTTTTT
>TRBJ1-5|-|TRBV27|-
CASSSTSYQPQHF
TGTGCCAGCAGTTCTACTTCCTATCAGCCCCAGCATTTT
>TRBJ2-2|once|TRBV10-3|TRBD1
CAIGAGGRTGELFF
TGTGCCATCGGGGCAGGGGGAAGGACCGGGGAGCTGTTTTTT
>TRBJ2-4|few|TRBV21-1|-
CASSYPKVRADSLAKNIQYF
TGTGCCAGCAGCTACCCAAAGGTTCGCGCGGATTCCTTAGCCAAAAACATTCAGTACTTC
>TRBJ2-1|-|TRBV28|-
CASSRMRKERGGNEQFF
TGTGCCAGCAGTCGTATGCGTAAAGAAAGGGGTGGCAATGAGCAGTTCTTC
>TRBJ2-7|-|TRBV5-1|TRBD1
CASSLSGGQGTYEQYF
TGCGCCAGCAGCTTGAGTGGAGGACAGGGGACCTACGAGCAGTACTTC
>TRBJ2-7|-|TRBV11-1|-
CASSLLRGSYEQYF
TGTGCCAGCAGCTTATTAAGGGGCTCCTACGAGCAGTACTTC
>TRBJ1-1|-|TRBV7-9|TRBD1
CASSEGQGVGTEAFF
TGTGCCAGCTCCGAGGGACAGGGGGTTGGTACTGAAGCTTTCTTT
>TRBJ2-7|-|TRBV2|-
CASSERGQPYEQYF
TGTGCCAGCAGTGAGCGGGGACAGCCCTACGAGCAGTACTTC